The 27 T cell receptor beta chains given below trace back to one sample, sequenced in a study of T-cell memory formation after mild COVID-19. MiXCR, run by TCRdb on the 5' RACE reads, gives a single entry per CDR3 protein. Here the sample spans roughly 450,000 distinct CDR3 sequences, about 18% being singletons. The sequenced sample consisted of PBMCs or a T cell subset sorted from them (not recorded which). The receptor source for this set is an adult woman who had mild COVID-19 (a few samples of this study predate the infection). Cell type and time point are not known.

This clonotype was seen only a few times. This rearrangement joins TRBV4-1 to TRBJ2-3; 13 bases line up with TRBD2. Trimming removed 2 bases from V and 4 bases from J; junction bases left unmatched: 3. The CDR3 consists of 16 residues. CDR1 and CDR2 from the germline V gene are MGHRA and YSYEKL. The DNA of the CDR3 is TGCGCCAGCAGCCAAACCGGACTAGCGGGGGCAGATACGCAGTATTTT. Translation gives CASSQTGLAGADTQYF.

This clonotype showed up just a few times. The chain has TRBV3-1 and TRBJ2-7; D uncertain. V dropped 8 bases and J dropped 7 bases, with 9 bases sitting between them. CDR1 and CDR2 (germline): LGHDT, YNNKEL (reference sequence). The length of the CDR3 is 10 residues. CDR3 residues: CASGSTEQYF. The CDR3 DNA reads as TGTGCCAGCGGTTCGACAGAGCAGTACTTC.

The chain has TRBV27 and TRBJ2-3; the D gene is possibly TRBD2 (7 bases). The germline V gene has CDR1 MNHEY and CDR2 SMNVEV (reference sequence). The length of the CDR3 is 15 residues. V gave up 3 bases and J gave up 4 bases, with 14 bases separating them. CDR3 sequence reads: CASSLGGAGSDTQYF. For the CDR3, the DNA is TGTGCCAGCAGTTTGGGGGGGGCTGGGTCAGATACGCAGTATTTT.

About this clonotype itself: A junction end diverges from the germline sequence, so it may reflect a read error. This chain links TRBV12-3 or TRBV12-4 with TRBJ1-5, with no clear D. The CDR3 totals 15 residues. CDR3 in DNA: TGTGCCAGCAGTTTGGGAGGGATTAGCAATCAGCCCAAGCATTTT. Residues: CASSLGGISNQPKHF.

This chain uses TRBV11-2 with TRBJ2-3; D gene uncertain. Trimming took off 6 bases at V and 3 bases at J, with 16 bases between the two ends. Germline values: CDR1 SGHAT, CDR2 FQNNGV. This CDR3 has 15 residues. The CDR3 region is CASRRPGNVTDTQYF. In DNA form, the CDR3 reads TGTGCCAGCAGACGTCCAGGAAATGTAACAGATACGCAGTATTTT.

This clonotype has only a few counts. The V and J genes are TRBV7-6 and TRBJ2-1, with D perhaps being TRBD1 or TRBD2 (5 bases each). V was pared by 2 bases and J by 9 bases, with 32 bases between. The CDR3 runs 20 residues. Germline CDR1 and CDR2: SGHVS and FNYEAQ. The CDR3 nucleotides read TGTGCCAGCAGCTTAACAGGCGTTTGGGCTCCGGGACCCAGTTGGGGTGAGCAGTTCTTC. Its protein product is CASSLTGVWAPGPSWGEQFF.

The J gene is TRBJ2-3, the V gene TRBV6-2 or TRBV6-3, with D perhaps matching TRBD2 (5 bases). This CDR3 has 13 residues. The germline gives CDR1 MNHEY, CDR2 SVGEGT. Trimming took 2 bases from V and 5 from J, leaving 8 bases between them. The CDR3 loop reads CASSYRERDTQYF. CDR3 nucleotide sequence: TGTGCCAGCAGTTACCGGGAAAGAGATACGCAGTATTTT.

This clonotype was counted only a few times. This chain uses TRBV18 with TRBJ1-3, with D possibly TRBD1 on 5 matching bases. The V end lost 1 base, the J end lost 2 bases, and 12 bases lay between the germline ends. Per the germline V gene, CDR1 is KGHSH and CDR2 is LQKENI. This CDR3 is 16 amino acids long. The CDR3 nucleotides are TGTGCCAGCTCACCACACCCAGACAGTCCTGGAAACACCATATATTTT. Encoded protein: CASSPHPDSPGNTIYF.

V and J are TRBV3-1 and TRBJ1-1; D is uncertain. The CDR3 covers 14 residues. Deletions cut 6 bases from V and 1 base from J, with 12 bases between. The germline V gene encodes CDR1 LGHDT and CDR2 YNNKEL (reference sequence). CDR3 in amino acids: CASSILQANTEAFF. CDR3 DNA sequence: TGTGCCAGCAGTATATTGCAGGCGAACACTGAAGCTTTCTTT.

This clonotype was found a few times. The chain uses TRBV6-1 and TRBJ2-6; D not certain. Trimming took 3 bases from V and 0 from J, leaving 18 bases between them. The CDR3 has 19 residues. The germline V gene encodes CDR1 MNHNS and CDR2 SASEGT. This CDR3 reads CASSETTPKHISGANVLTF. The CDR3 nucleotides read TGTGCCAGCAGTGAGACGACCCCAAAACACATCTCTGGGGCCAACGTCCTGACTTTC.

The chain is built from TRBV7-9 and TRBJ2-5; D gene uncertain. The CDR3 covers 13 residues. Trimming shortened V by 2 bases and J by 2 bases, and 6 bases separated the two germline ends. Germline values: CDR1 SEHNR, CDR2 FQNEAQ (reference sequence). CDR3 coding DNA: TGTGCCAGCAGCTTAAAGGCACAAGAGACCCAGTACTTC. Translation gives CASSLKAQETQYF.

This clonotype was picked up a small number of times. This sequence joins TRBV18 and TRBJ2-2; D is unresolved. Between the trimmed V and J ends, which lost 5 bases and 0 bases, there was a span of 7 bases. The CDR3 loop spans 14 amino acids. Germline CDR1 and CDR2: KGHSH and LQKENI. The CDR3 DNA follows: TGTGCCAGCTCAGCGGACCCGAACACCGGGGAGCTGTTTTTT. It specifies CASSADPNTGELFF. Full variable domain (remainder filled in from reference TRBV18 and TRBJ2-2): NAGVMQNPRHLVRRRGQEARLRCSPMKGHSHVYWYRQLPEEGLKFMVYLQKENIIDESGMPKERFSAEFPKEGPSILRIQQVVRGDSAAYFCASSADPNTGELFFGEGSRLTVL.

The genes are TRBV3-1 and TRBJ2-1, with 7 bases identical to TRBD2. With 2 bases clipped from V and 1 base from J, the junction kept 8 bases outside the gene matches. The CDR3 loop spans 17 amino acids. Germline CDR1 LGHDT, CDR2 YNNKEL (reference sequence). CDR3 sequence: CASSQLAGRSSYNEQFF. The CDR3 DNA follows: TGTGCCAGCAGCCAATTGGCCGGGAGGTCGTCCTACAATGAGCAGTTCTTC.

V usage is TRBV24-1 and J usage is TRBJ1-1; D remains unclear. The V and J ends lost 6 bases and 1 base respectively, with 8 bases between them. CDR1 is KGHDR and CDR2 is SFDVKD in the germline V gene. This CDR3 has 13 amino acids. The CDR3 sequence: CATSSGGNTEAFF. As DNA, the CDR3 is TGTGCCACCAGTTCGGGCGGGAACACTGAAGCTTTCTTT.

The chain has TRBV21-1 and TRBJ2-6; the D call of TRBD1 is as the table states it, not checked on the DNA. TRBV21-1 is a pseudogene. The CDR3 has 20 residues. CDR3 nucleotides: TGTGCCAGCAGCAGCGGGACTCCGGGACAGGGTGGATCTGGGGCCAACGTCCTGACTTTC. Protein: CASSSGTPGQGGSGANVLTF.

This clonotype showed up just a few times. This rearrangement joins TRBV3-1 to TRBJ2-5; 10 bases agree with TRBD2. J was trimmed by 5 bases and V by 1 base; bases with no gene match: 10. The CDR3 loop spans 17 amino acids. CDR1 is LGHDT and CDR2 is YNNKEL in the germline V gene (reference sequence). Here the CDR3 DNA reads TGTGCCAGCAGCCAAGGGGGAGACCTAGCGGGGGTCGAGACCCAGTACTTC. Protein product: CASSQGGDLAGVETQYF.

This clonotype was picked up a small number of times. This sequence joins TRBV29-1 and TRBJ2-7, with D tentatively TRBD1 (7 bases). CDR1 and CDR2 from the germline V gene are SQVTM and ANQGSEA. The CDR3 is made up of 13 amino acids. V was cut by 3 bases and J by 9 bases, with 18 bases left in between. In DNA, the CDR3 is TGCAGCGTTGAGGAGGGGGCCACTTTCGGGCAGTACTTC. Translated: CSVEEGATFGQYF.

The chain has TRBV4-2 and TRBJ2-3; the D gene is possibly TRBD2 (7 bases). Between the trimmed V and J ends, which lost 3 bases and 5 bases, there was a span of 15 bases. The CDR3 covers 15 residues. The germline V gene has CDR1 LGHNA and CDR2 YNFKEQ. The CDR3 sequence is CASSHSPGGQDTQYF. DNA for the CDR3: TGTGCCAGCAGCCACTCTCCCGGGGGGCAAGATACGCAGTATTTT.

The chain couples TRBV10-3 to TRBJ2-3; D perhaps matches TRBD2 (6 bases). The germline V gene encodes CDR1 ENHRY and CDR2 SYGVKD. The CDR3 spans 15 residues. V lost 6 bases and J lost 6, with 19 bases in between. Here the CDR3 DNA reads TGTGCCATCAGAAGGGACTCCCTCCTCCGGGATACGCAGTATTTT. Translation gives CAIRRDSLLRDTQYF.

In its sample, this clonotype was seen a few times. The V and J genes are TRBV6-5 and TRBJ2-6, with 9 positions matching TRBD2. Germline V lookup: CDR1 MNHEY, CDR2 SVGAGI. Trimming cost V 8 bases and J 0 bases; bases outside gene matches: 14. The length of the CDR3 is 19 residues. DNA for the CDR3: TGTGCCAGCTCCCTTGCGGGGGGGCCCATCGGCTCTGGGGCCAACGTCCTGACTTTC. Protein sequence: CASSLAGGPIGSGANVLTF.

V is TRBV30 and J is TRBJ2-1; D is uncertain. In germline, CDR1 is GTSNPN, CDR2 SVGIG (reference sequence). V was shortened by 2 bases and J by 0 bases, with 11 bases between the two germline ends. This CDR3 region has 15 residues. CDR3 loop: CAWSLGSSSYNEQFF. The CDR3 DNA reads as TGTGCCTGGAGTCTCGGGTCCAGCTCCTACAATGAGCAGTTCTTC.

The V gene is TRBV28, the J gene TRBJ2-1; 9 bases line up with TRBD2. This CDR3 is built from 17 residues. Germline-derived CDR1 and CDR2 are MDHEN and SYDVKM. With V trimmed by 5 bases and J by 0 bases, 8 bases remained unmatched. The CDR3 sequence is CASSTGRGGASYNEQFF. The CDR3 DNA reads TGTGCCAGCAGTACCGGGCGCGGGGGGGCCTCCTACAATGAGCAGTTCTTC.

The rearrangement links TRBV11-2 to TRBJ1-6; a weak D match, TRBD1 (6 bases). V lost 0 bases, J lost 6 bases, and 9 bases lay in between. The CDR3 totals 15 residues. Germline V gives CDR1 SGHAT, CDR2 FQNNGV. The CDR3 DNA reads as TGTGCCAGCAGCTTAGATCGGACAGCTAATTCACCCCTCCACTTT. Encoded protein: CASSLDRTANSPLHF.

This clonotype was counted a few times. This rearrangement joins TRBV20-1 to TRBJ2-1; 12 nucleotides match TRBD2. This CDR3 comprises 15 residues. Losses at the gene ends were 5 bases for V and 3 bases for J; bases not matched to a gene: 5. Germline loops: CDR1 DFQATT, CDR2 SNEGSKA (reference sequence). The CDR3 protein is CSAPRLAGDYNEQFF. Here the CDR3 DNA reads TGCAGTGCTCCCCGACTAGCGGGAGACTACAATGAGCAGTTCTTC.

This clonotype was seen once. V usage is TRBV7-9 and J usage is TRBJ1-1; D not certain. Between the trimmed V and J ends, which lost 5 bases and 6 bases, there was a span of 10 bases. Germline V gene sequence: CDR1 SEHNR, CDR2 FQNEAQ (reference sequence). The CDR3 length is 12 residues. CDR3 DNA sequence: TGTGCCAGCAGCAATCGGGATCCTGAAGCTTTCTTT. Amino acid sequence: CASSNRDPEAFF.

The chain recombines TRBV5-6 with TRBJ1-1; D unresolved. This CDR3 has 14 residues. Germline CDR1 SGHDT, CDR2 YYEEEE. The V end was cut by 1 base, the J end by 0 bases, with 7 bases between. CDR3 region: CASSLYGVNTEAFF. The CDR3 DNA is TGTGCCAGCAGCTTGTACGGTGTGAACACTGAAGCTTTCTTT.

This clonotype was found a few times. CDR3 nucleotide sequence: TGTGCCAGCAGCTTTAGACTGGGGAATGAAAAACTGTTTTTT. Protein product: CASSFRLGNEKLFF. V gene TRBV5-5 combines with J gene TRBJ1-4, with D hard to call. Germline V gives CDR1 SGHKS, CDR2 YYEKEE (reference sequence). The CDR3 loop spans 14 amino acids. Trimming removed 2 bases at V and 5 bases at J, with 10 bases between.